A single sample is the source of the 5 T cell receptor beta chains below, sequenced in a study of tumor-infiltrating lymphocytes in localized non-small cell lung cancer. TCRdb's table, derived via immunoSEQ multiplex PCR, lists solely in-frame clones and lacks some. The sample gives about 8,900 clones, roughly two thirds of which show up once; 8.5% to 10% is in the top ten. Sequenced material: uninvolved lung tissue not adjacent to the tumor. The receptor set was obtained from a human donor with non-small cell lung cancer.

CDR3 protein: CASGIQGYEQYF. The CDR3 DNA sequence: TGTGCCAGCGGAATACAGGGCTACGAGCAGTACTTC. This rearrangement joins TRBV2 to TRBJ2-7; D possibly corresponds to TRBD1 (6 bases). Between the trimmed V and J ends, which lost 8 bases and 3 bases, there was a span of 11 bases. The CDR3 runs 12 residues. Germline CDR1 is SNHLY and CDR2 is FYNNEI. The full variable domain, completed using reference TRBV2 and TRBJ2-7, is EPEVTQTPSHQVTQMGQEVILRCVPISNHLYFYWYRQILGQKVEFLVSFYNNEISEKSEIFDDQFSVERPDGSNFTLKIRSTKLEDSAMYFCASGIQGYEQYFGPGTRLTVT.

The genes are TRBV5-6 and TRBJ1-1; 8 nucleotides agree with TRBD1. Germline V lookup: CDR1 SGHDT, CDR2 YYEEEE. This CDR3 is 12 amino acids long. The junction had 5 bases not matched to a gene; V was cut back by 2 bases and J by 11 bases. The DNA for the CDR3 is TGTGCCAGCAGCTTCGCAGGGGGCAGCGCTTTCTTT. As protein: CASSFAGGSAFF.

This clone was observed a few times. The CDR3 DNA reads TGTGCCAGCAGCGTAGTGGCTAGCGGGAGCACAGAGACCCAGTACTTC. Protein: CASSVVASGSTETQYF. The chain employs TRBV9 and TRBJ2-5, with 10 positions matching TRBD2. CDR3 length: 16 amino acids. Germline assignment: CDR1 SGDLS and CDR2 YYNGEE. With V trimmed by 0 bases and J by 4 bases, 6 bases remained unmatched.

The chain has TRBV28 and TRBJ2-7, with D possibly matching TRBD2 (6 bases). Germline CDR1 reads MDHEN; CDR2 reads SYDVKM. The CDR3 has 15 residues. Between the trimmed V and J ends, which lost 6 bases and 4 bases, there was a span of 19 bases. CDR3 loop: CASSLPLGRTYEQYF. In DNA, the CDR3 is TGTGCCAGCAGCTTACCTCTGGGGAGGACGTACGAGCAGTACTTC.

V gene TRBV7-3 combines with J gene TRBJ2-1; unclear D gene. Germline values: CDR1 SGHTA, CDR2 FQGTGA. This CDR3 region has 13 residues. Trimming cost V 7 bases and J 5 bases, with 12 bases left between them. DNA for the CDR3: TGTGCCAGCACCCTGGGCAGCCACAATGAGCAGTTCTTC. This codes for CASTLGSHNEQFF.